A selection of T cell receptor beta chains follows, all from one sample in a study of beta chain features in type 1 diabetes. Here immunoSEQ multiplex PCR was the method, and the copy in TCRdb shows in-frame clones only, minus some. The data show about 290,000 clones, 8% seen once. Sequencing input: central memory CD4+ T cells from blood. The source of these receptors is a woman between 18 and 30 years old in good health. Each CDR3 is given with its conserved first and last residue. D genes are given only for firm matches. Only some rows state a clone size, as once, few, many or a class for expanded clones.

few	TRBJ2-7	TRBV7-2	TRBD1	TGTGCCAGCAGCTTAGGACAGGGTGGCTACGAGCAGTACTTC	CASSLGQGGYEQYF
.	TRBJ1-4	TRBV5-1	TRBD1	TGCGCCAGCAGCTTATCCGGGACAGGGTCCGAAAAACTGTTTTTT	CASSLSGTGSEKLFF
few	TRBJ2-7	TRBV6-1	.	TGTGCCAGCAGTATCGGGCCCTACGAGCAGTACTTC	CASSIGPYEQYF
.	TRBJ1-5	TRBV9	.	TGTGCCAGCAGCGTAGCGGGCACCAATCAGCCCCAGCATTTT	CASSVAGTNQPQHF
few	TRBJ2-3	TRBV7-9	.	TGTGCCAGCAGCTTAAGGTCGGATACGCAGTATTTT	CASSLRSDTQYF
.	TRBJ2-7	TRBV2	TRBD2	TGTGCCAGCAGTGGGACTAGCGGATTACAGTACTTC	CASSGTSGLQYF
.	TRBJ2-2	TRBV7-9	TRBD1	TGTGCCAGCAGCTTAGCGACAGGGCCTCGGACCGGGGAGCTGTTTTTT	CASSLATGPRTGELFF
few	TRBJ2-1	TRBV10-2	.	TGCGCCGGAACGAATTCCATGTCTCCTTCCTACAATGAGCAGTTCTTC	CAGTNSMSPSYNEQFF
.	TRBJ1-4	TRBV5-4	.	TGTGCCAGCAGCTTGGACTTCCAAAAACTGTTTTTT	CASSLDFQKLFF
few	TRBJ2-1	TRBV7-9	.	TGTGCCAGCAGCTTTGACGTGGAGGGCGATGAGCAGTTCTTC	CASSFDVEGDEQFF
.	TRBJ2-1	TRBV6-6	.	TGTGCCAGCGGGCCTTCAGGGTCCTACAATGAGCAGTTCTTC	CASGPSGSYNEQFF
.	TRBJ1-3	TRBV30	.	TGCGCCTACGAGCGACGGGGTTATGAAAACACCATATATTTT	CAYERRGYENTIYF
few	TRBJ2-7	TRBV10-3	.	TGTGCCAGCAGTCCCTGGGACGGGAGCTACGAGCAGTACTTC	CASSPWDGSYEQYF
few	TRBJ2-7	TRBV9	TRBD1	TGTGCCAGCAGCCCATCGCCCGACAGGGGCTACGAGCAGTACTTC	CASSPSPDRGYEQYF
few	TRBJ2-3	TRBV6-6	.	TGTGCCAGCAGGTGGACGGAGAGCACAGATACGCAGTATTTT	CASRWTESTDTQYF
.	TRBJ1-1	TRBV6-5	.	TGTGCCAGCAGTCTCTCCAGGGTCCTGAGCACTGAAGCTTTCTTT	CASSLSRVLSTEAFF
few	TRBJ2-7	TRBV30	.	TGTGCCTGGAGTGTAAGTGATTACGAGCAGTACTTC	CAWSVSDYEQYF
.	TRBJ2-3	TRBV7-2	.	TGTGCCAGAGCCGGGGGCCCCCAGGCCCCAGATACGCAGTATTTT	CARAGGPQAPDTQYF
.	TRBJ2-3	TRBV7-7	TRBD1	TGTGCCAGCAGGGCCAGGGGGCGCTTTATGGGGCCGCGCACAGATACGCAGTATTTT	CASRARGRFMGPRTDTQYF
.	TRBJ2-7	TRBV4-2	TRBD2	TGTGCCAGCAGCCAAGAATGGGGGGGGATCGCCGACTTC	CASSQEWGGIADF
.	TRBJ2-3	TRBV28	.	TGTGCCAGCAGTGGGGCCCCGAGCACAGATACGCAGTATTTT	CASSGAPSTDTQYF
.	TRBJ2-1	TRBV5-1	.	TGCGCCAGCAGCTTGTCGCCAGGGAACAATGAGCAGTTCTTC	CASSLSPGNNEQFF
.	TRBJ1-6	TRBV28	.	TGTGCCAGCAGTTCTCACCGACAGAATTCACCCCTCCACTTT	CASSSHRQNSPLHF
few	TRBJ2-4	TRBV5-8	.	TGTGCCAGCACCCGGGGAGACCTAGCCAAAAACATTCAGTACTTC	CASTRGDLAKNIQYF
.	TRBJ2-3	TRBV18	TRBD1	TGTGCCAGCTCACCGATACTGGCCTCGGGGACAGGGATCACAGATACGCAGTATTTT	CASSPILASGTGITDTQYF
.	TRBJ2-7	TRBV7-6	.	TGTGCCAGCAGCTTAGATGCAGGGCCCTACGAGCAGTACTTC	CASSLDAGPYEQYF
many	TRBJ1-5	TRBV7-9	.	TGTGCCAGCAGCTTATCAGGCAGGGTTAATCAGCCCCAGCATTTT	CASSLSGRVNQPQHF
few	TRBJ1-4	TRBV5-1	TRBD1	TGCGCCAGCAGCTCCGACAGGGGGTGGGAAAAACTGTTTTTT	CASSSDRGWEKLFF